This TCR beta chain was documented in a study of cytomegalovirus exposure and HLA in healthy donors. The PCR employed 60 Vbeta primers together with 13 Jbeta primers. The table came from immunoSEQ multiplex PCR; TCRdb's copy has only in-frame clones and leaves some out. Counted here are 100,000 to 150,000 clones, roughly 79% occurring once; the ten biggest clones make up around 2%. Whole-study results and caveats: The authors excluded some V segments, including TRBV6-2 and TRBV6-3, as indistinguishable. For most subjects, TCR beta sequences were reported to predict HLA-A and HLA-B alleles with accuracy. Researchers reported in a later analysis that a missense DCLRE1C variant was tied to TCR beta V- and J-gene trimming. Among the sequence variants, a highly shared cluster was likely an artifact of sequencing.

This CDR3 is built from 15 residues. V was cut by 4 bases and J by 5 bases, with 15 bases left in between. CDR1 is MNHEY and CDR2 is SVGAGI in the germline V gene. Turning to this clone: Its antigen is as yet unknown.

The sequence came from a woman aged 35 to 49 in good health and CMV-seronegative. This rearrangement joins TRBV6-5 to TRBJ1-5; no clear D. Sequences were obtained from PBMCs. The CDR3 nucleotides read TGTGCCAGCAGTTCCGGCCTGTTGGGCGATCAGCCCCAGCATTTT. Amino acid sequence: CASSSGLLGDQPQHF.